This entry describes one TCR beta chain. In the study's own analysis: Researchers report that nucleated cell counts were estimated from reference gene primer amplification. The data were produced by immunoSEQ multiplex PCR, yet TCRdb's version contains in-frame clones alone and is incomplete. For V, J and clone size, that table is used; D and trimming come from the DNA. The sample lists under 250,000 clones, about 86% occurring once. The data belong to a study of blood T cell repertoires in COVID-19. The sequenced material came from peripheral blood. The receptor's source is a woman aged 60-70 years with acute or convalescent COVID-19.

The CDR3 DNA reads TGTGCCACCGGGGCCCCCGGGACAGGGATCGCTGGCTACACCTTC. Residues: CATGAPGTGIAGYTF. The rearrangement links TRBV24-1 to TRBJ1-2; the match to TRBD1 covers 9 bases. Trimming cost V 9 bases and J 7 bases; bases outside gene matches: 14. Germline CDR1 reads KGHDR; CDR2 reads SFDVKD. The CDR3 runs 15 residues.